This T cell receptor beta chain appears in the sequencing data of a study of blood T cell repertoires in COVID-19. Methods used by the authors: The authors estimated nucleated cell counts from reference gene primer amplification. TCRdb keeps only in-frame clones here, not all; method: immunoSEQ multiplex PCR. V and J calls and clone size are copied from that table; D and trimming were computed from the DNA. The data show over 85,000 clones, with about 90% seen just once and around 4.9% held by the top ten. Looked up from germline, CDR1 is MNHNS and CDR2 is SASEGT. This CDR3 contains 13 residues. V lost 3 bases and J lost 5, with 8 bases in between.

This TCR derives from a human donor in a cohort sampled during active COVID-19. This sequence joins TRBV6-1 and TRBJ1-5; D gene ambiguous. The material sequenced was peripheral blood. The CDR3 DNA is TGTGCCAGCAGTGAGGTCGAGTATCAGCCCCAGCATTTT. This translates into CASSEVEYQPQHF.